One sample yielded the 25 T cell receptor beta chains listed below, sequenced in a study of spatial heterogeneity in lung cancer (dated 2019 in TCRdb). Libraries were prepared through 5' RACE. Sequencing used a NextSeq 500. Starting from the raw public reads, TCRdb applied fastp trimming at Q25, assembled clones with MiXCR and retained in-frame beta chains. Each entry merges the rows of one CDR3 protein and shows their most common DNA and genes. Recorded for this sample are over 90,000 distinct CDR3 sequences; approximately 8.6% of them occurred a single time. The ten biggest clones cover less than 8.5% of the sample. Interpreted using the paper, the time point label stands for: sample taken at primary tumor resection. Whole RNA extracted from tumor and nontumor lung tissue, or from cryopreserved PBMC samples, was used for TCR sequencing without cell sorting. The specimen comprised PBMCs, sampled at surgery. These TCRs come from a male donor with early-stage non-small cell lung cancer.

The chain combines TRBV7-2 with TRBJ1-5; D unresolved. Trimming pared 1 base from V and 2 bases from J, leaving 9 bases between. This CDR3 has 15 amino acids. Looked up from germline, CDR1 is SGHTA and CDR2 is FQGNSA. CDR3 DNA sequence: TGTGCCAGCAGCTTAGTCCCCGGGGGCAATCAGCCCCAGCATTTT. This codes for CASSLVPGGNQPQHF.

This clonotype was detected a few times. V gene TRBV27 combines with J gene TRBJ2-7, with 8 bases aligning to TRBD2. Germline V gene sequence: CDR1 MNHEY, CDR2 SMNVEV (reference sequence). Germline trimming cut 6 bases from V and 1 base from J; bases unmatched to any gene: 5. The CDR3 is made up of 14 amino acids. The CDR3 DNA reads TGTGCCAGCAGGCTAGCGGGCTTATCCTACGAGCAGTACTTC. Translating it yields CASRLAGLSYEQYF.

This clonotype came up many times. V usage is TRBV2 and J usage is TRBJ1-2; D is perhaps TRBD1 (6 bases). The CDR3 length is 15 residues. Trimming cost V 5 bases and J 0 bases, with 13 bases left between them. Per the germline V gene, CDR1 is SNHLY and CDR2 is FYNNEI. Here the CDR3 DNA reads TGTGCCAGCAGTTTAAGGGACAAGACTAACTATGGCTACACCTTC. It specifies CASSLRDKTNYGYTF.

This clonotype was recorded at least ten times. The chain uses TRBV29-1 and TRBJ1-1, with a possible D match to TRBD1 (5 bases). V lost 4 bases to trimming and J lost 0 bases, with 12 bases between them. Per the germline V gene, CDR1 is SQVTM and CDR2 is ANQGSEA. The CDR3 is 14 amino acids. CDR3 sequence (DNA): TGCAGCGTTGCTGGACACAACATGAACACTGAAGCTTTCTTT. Its protein product is CSVAGHNMNTEAFF.

This clonotype was counted between two and nine times. The rearrangement links TRBV2 to TRBJ2-3, with 7 bases matching TRBD1. Losses at the gene ends were 4 bases for V and 1 base for J; bases not matched to a gene: 5. The germline gives CDR1 SNHLY, CDR2 FYNNEI. The CDR3 covers 15 residues. CDR3 loop: CASSVRGRGTDTQYF. CDR3 coding DNA: TGTGCCAGCAGTGTGAGGGGGCGAGGCACAGATACGCAGTATTTT.

This clonotype was picked up a small number of times. The chain links TRBV5-1 to TRBJ1-5; D ambiguous. The CDR3 has 15 residues. From germline, CDR1 is SGHRS and CDR2 YFSETQ. The ends were cut back, 1 base at V and 7 bases at J, with 15 bases in the middle. The CDR3 DNA is TGCGCCAGCAGCTTGTCAGACCCCGGAAGGCAGCCCCAGCATTTT. Translated: CASSLSDPGRQPQHF.

This clonotype has only a few counts. The chain couples TRBV28 to TRBJ2-2; D gene unclear. V gave up 7 bases and J gave up 3 bases, with 6 bases separating them. The CDR3 covers 12 residues. Germline V gene sequence: CDR1 MDHEN, CDR2 SYDVKM. The CDR3 here is CASTRDTGELFF. CDR3 DNA sequence: TGTGCCAGCACCCGGGACACCGGGGAGCTGTTTTTT.

This CDR3 reads CATGPGRSQPQHF. CDR3 sequence (DNA): TGTGCCACCGGGCCCGGTAGAAGTCAGCCCCAGCATTTT. The chain joins TRBV27 to TRBJ1-5, with D hard to call. V was clipped by 10 bases and J by 6 bases, with 16 bases between them. This CDR3 contains 13 residues. Germline V gene lookup returns CDR1 MNHEY and CDR2 SMNVEV (reference sequence).

This clonotype was detected a few times. This CDR3 reads CSARGPRGLSGELFF. The DNA for the CDR3 is TGCAGTGCTAGGGGACCCCGTGGGTTGTCCGGGGAGCTGTTTTTT. The chain joins TRBV20-1 to TRBJ2-2; the D gene could be TRBD1 or TRBD2 (5 bases each). This CDR3 is built from 15 residues. The germline CDR1 and CDR2 sequences are DFQATT and SNEGSKA (reference sequence). Trimming took off 3 bases at V and 6 bases at J, with 17 bases between the two ends.

There are many counts of this clonotype. The rearrangement joins TRBV28 to TRBJ2-2; the match to TRBD2 covers 9 bases. V shed 8 bases, J shed 2 bases, and the junction held 0 bases outside the gene matches. Germline CDR1 and CDR2: MDHEN and SYDVKM. The length of the CDR3 is 13 residues. CDR3 sequence (DNA): TGTGCCAGCCTAGCGGGAAACACCGGGGAGCTGTTTTTT. Residues: CASLAGNTGELFF.

This clonotype was seen only a few times. The chain carries TRBV12-3 or TRBV12-4 and TRBJ1-1, with D unclear. This CDR3 contains 13 residues. V lost 2 bases and J 3 bases, leaving 7 bases between the germline ends. The CDR3 protein is CASSLWQDTEAFF. The CDR3 DNA reads as TGTGCCAGCAGTTTATGGCAGGACACTGAAGCTTTCTTT.

This clonotype appeared many times. The chain uses TRBV5-4 and TRBJ2-5, with 11 bases matching TRBD2. With 0 bases clipped from V and 0 bases from J, the junction kept 4 bases outside the gene matches. The CDR3 is made up of 17 amino acids. Germline CDR1 reads SGHNT; CDR2 reads YYREEE (reference sequence). CDR3 in amino acids: CASSLGLAGGHQETQYF. For the CDR3, the DNA is TGTGCCAGCAGCTTGGGGCTAGCGGGGGGCCACCAAGAGACCCAGTACTTC. The full variable domain, rest sourced from reference TRBV5-4 and TRBJ2-5, is ETGVTQSPTHLIKTRGQQVTLRCSSQSGHNTVSWYQQALGQGPQFIFQYYREEENGRGNFPPRFSGLQFPNYSSELNVNALELDDSALYLCASSLGLAGGHQETQYFGPGTRLLVL.

This clonotype was detected only a few times. The gene calls are TRBV4-2 and TRBJ2-2, with D perhaps matching TRBD2 (5 bases). The CDR3 length is 15 residues. V was trimmed by 1 base and J by 2 bases, leaving 8 bases between them. CDR1 is LGHNA and CDR2 is YNFKEQ in the germline V gene. CDR3 amino acids: CASSQAGSNTGELFF. CDR3 DNA: TGTGCCAGCAGCCAAGCTGGGAGTAACACCGGGGAGCTGTTTTTT.

This clonotype was detected only a few times. The rearrangement uses TRBV6-5 and TRBJ2-2; TRBD1 matches at 7 bases. V gave up 7 bases and J gave up 3 bases; unmatched junction bases: 5. There are 14 residues in the CDR3. The germline gives CDR1 MNHEY, CDR2 SVGAGI. The CDR3, as DNA: TGTGCCAGCAAGTCAGGGGGTGACACCGGGGAGCTGTTTTTT. It encodes CASKSGGDTGELFF.

This clonotype turned up a few times. The chain is built from TRBV20-1 and TRBJ2-7, with D perhaps assigned TRBD1 or TRBD2 (5 bases each). Trimming shortened V by 5 bases and J by 3 bases, and 14 bases separated the two germline ends. Looked up from germline, CDR1 is DFQATT and CDR2 is SNEGSKA (reference sequence). The length of the CDR3 is 13 residues. CDR3 sequence reads: CSALRGGSYEQYF. The CDR3 region has the DNA TGCAGTGCTCTTCGGGGCGGTAGCTACGAGCAGTACTTC.

This clonotype showed up just a few times. The chain has TRBV20-1 and TRBJ1-1; 11 bases line up with TRBD1. Trimming took 8 bases from V and 3 from J; bases not matched to a gene: 11. The germline gives CDR1 DFQATT, CDR2 SNEGSKA (reference sequence). The CDR3 covers 15 residues. This CDR3 reads CSYGTGGTPYTEAFF. In DNA, the CDR3 is TGCAGTTACGGGACAGGGGGGACCCCCTACACTGAAGCTTTCTTT.

This clonotype showed up many times. This rearrangement joins TRBV18 to TRBJ2-7; a weak D match, TRBD1 (5 bases). Germline-derived CDR1 and CDR2 are KGHSH and LQKENI. The CDR3 is 14 residues long. The V end lost 6 bases, the J end lost 2 bases, and 14 bases lay between the germline ends. CDR3 sequence (DNA): TGTGCCAGCTCCCCAGGACAAGCCCCCTACGAGCAGTACTTC. Protein sequence: CASSPGQAPYEQYF. The variable domain in full, with the rest retrieved from reference TRBV18 and TRBJ2-7, is NAGVMQNPRHLVRRRGQEARLRCSPMKGHSHVYWYRQLPEEGLKFMVYLQKENIIDESGMPKERFSAEFPKEGPSILRIQQVVRGDSAAYFCASSPGQAPYEQYFGPGTRLTVT.

This clonotype was seen a few times. The CDR3: CASSLSIASGNTIYF. The CDR3 bases are TGTGCCAGCAGCTTAAGTATCGCCTCTGGAAACACCATATATTTT. J is TRBJ1-3 and V is TRBV5-5; D uncertain. CDR3 size: 15 residues. V was trimmed by 2 bases and J by 0 bases, leaving 9 bases between them. In germline, CDR1 is SGHKS, CDR2 YYEKEE (reference sequence).

The chain recombines TRBV6-5 with TRBJ1-3, with 8 bases identical to TRBD1. The germline CDR1 and CDR2 sequences are MNHEY and SVGAGI. The CDR3 loop spans 15 amino acids. V lost 6 bases to trimming and J lost 2 bases; unmatched junction nucleotides: 6. The chain's CDR3 is CASSRTGNTGNTIYF. In nucleotides, the CDR3 is TGTGCCAGCAGCAGGACAGGGAATACTGGAAACACCATATATTTT.

This clonotype was seen at least ten times. This chain joins TRBV20-1 and TRBJ2-7; no firm D call. Per the germline V gene, CDR1 is DFQATT and CDR2 is SNEGSKA (reference sequence). Between the trimmed V and J ends, which lost 0 bases and 4 bases, there was a span of 16 bases. The CDR3 has 15 residues. CDR3 in DNA: TGCAGTGCTAGAGATTCGTCAGACTGGTCGTACGAGCAGTACTTC. Translating gives CSARDSSDWSYEQYF.

This clonotype has ten or more counts. V usage is TRBV12-3 or TRBV12-4 and J usage is TRBJ2-5; 7 nucleotides align to TRBD2. V shed 0 bases and J 2 bases; nucleotides not matched to a gene: 3. The CDR3 is 15 residues long. The CDR3 region has the DNA TGTGCCAGCAGTTTAGCGCGGGGGAGGCAAGAGACCCAGTACTTC. The encoded protein is CASSLARGRQETQYF.

This clonotype was counted a few times. The CDR3 DNA reads TGTGCCAGCAGCCCCGAGGGGCGGCCCTACGAGCAGTACTTC. This gives the protein CASSPEGRPYEQYF. The rearrangement links TRBV9 to TRBJ2-7; tentatively, D is TRBD1 or TRBD2 (5 bases each). The V and J ends lost 4 bases and 2 bases respectively, with 13 bases between them. Germline assignment: CDR1 SGDLS and CDR2 YYNGEE. CDR3 length: 14 residues.

This clonotype was recorded at least ten times. The V and J genes are TRBV5-1 and TRBJ2-3; 9 bases agree with TRBD2. This CDR3 has 15 residues. Germline CDR1 reads SGHRS; CDR2 reads YFSETQ. Trimming at V came to 3 bases and at J to 4 bases, leaving 6 bases not matched to a gene. The CDR3 sequence: CASSSLAGEADTQYF. The CDR3 bases are TGCGCCAGCAGCTCGTTAGCGGGGGAAGCAGATACGCAGTATTTT.

This clonotype was recorded many times. The chain joins TRBV7-9 to TRBJ1-1; 7 bases match TRBD1. This CDR3 region has 13 residues. V was pared by 1 base and J by 7 bases, with 3 bases of the junction left unmatched. In germline, CDR1 is SEHNR, CDR2 FQNEAQ (reference sequence). The CDR3 protein is CASSLEGTVEAFF. Written as DNA, the CDR3 is TGTGCCAGCAGCTTAGAAGGGACAGTTGAAGCTTTCTTT.

The chain joins TRBV20-1 to TRBJ2-1; TRBD2 aligns across 7 bases. There are 15 residues in the CDR3. Germline trimming cut 3 bases from V and 2 bases from J; bases unmatched to any gene: 7. CDR1 DFQATT and CDR2 SNEGSKA come from the germline V gene (reference sequence). As DNA, the CDR3 is TGCAGTGCTAGGGGCGGGGGAGCCACCTACAATGAGCAGTTCTTC. It translates to CSARGGGATYNEQFF.